Sequencing of this TCR beta chain was carried out in a study of blood T cell repertoires in COVID-19. Overall study: The analysed material was cDNA or gDNA that came from T cells, B-cell-depleted T cells, or PBMCs.

Germline CDR1 is SNHLY and CDR2 is FYNNEI. The CDR3 loop spans 13 amino acids. V was pared by 7 bases and J by 6 bases, with 15 bases between. Original handling: Estimation of nucleated cell counts relied on the amplification of reference gene primers. Clones were read by immunoSEQ multiplex PCR, and TCRdb kept only the in-frame ones, dropping some. The V and J calls and the clone size are those of that table, but D and trimming were determined from the DNA. This table holds about 150,000 clones, roughly 88% found once. Participants were aged about 18 to 100 years, lived in around 22 US areas, and enrolled virtually. Cohorts were assigned according to the clinical history that participants reported. This clone has only a few counts.

The sequenced material came from PBMCs or T cells enriched from blood (not recorded which). This chain connects TRBV2 to TRBJ1-1, with no clear D. The sequence was collected from a man aged 50-60 years who had recovered from COVID-19. The DNA of the CDR3 is TGTGCCAGCACCCTATCCATGATGGCTGAAGCTTTCTTT. It translates to CASTLSMMAEAFF.